Presented here are 11 T cell receptor beta chains from one specimen sequenced in a study of blood T cells in healthy people across ages. Sample-barcoded 5' priming and a J-beta primer mix drove a second PCR of about 6 to 12 cycles. From the 5' RACE reads, TCRdb called clonotypes with MiXCR, one entry per CDR3 protein. The sample lists roughly 730,000 distinct CDR3 sequences, roughly 50% occurring once. The specimen sequenced was blood. The source is a man between 35 and 55 years old in good health.

This clonotype was seen a handful of times. The genes are TRBV7-9 and TRBJ2-6; the D is unclear. From germline, CDR1 is SEHNR and CDR2 FQNEAQ (reference sequence). Between the trimmed V and J ends, which lost 5 bases and 4 bases, there was a span of 9 bases. CDR3 length: 14 amino acids. The CDR3 region is CASSLTLGANVLTF. For the CDR3, the DNA is TGTGCCAGCAGCCTCACTCTGGGGGCCAACGTCCTGACTTTC.

This clonotype was observed a few times. The V and J genes are TRBV2 and TRBJ2-3; D possibly matches TRBD1 or TRBD2 (5 bases each). Deletions cut 7 bases from V and 0 bases from J, with 11 bases between. Per germline, CDR1 SNHLY and CDR2 FYNNEI. The CDR3 is 14 amino acids. The CDR3 here is CASNRDQSTDTQYF. The CDR3 region has the DNA TGTGCCAGCAACCGGGACCAGAGCACAGATACGCAGTATTTT.

This clonotype was observed a few times. The chain couples TRBV6-2 or TRBV6-3 to TRBJ2-4; no clear D. Trimming left V 7 bases short and J 6 bases short, with 16 bases between. The CDR3 runs to 14 residues. Germline CDR1 reads MNHEY; CDR2 reads SVGEGT. The CDR3, as DNA: TGTGCCAGCATTACACCATCCGGTGGAAACATTCAGTACTTC. As protein: CASITPSGGNIQYF.

The sample holds one count of this clonotype. V is TRBV3-1 and J is TRBJ1-1, with D maybe TRBD1 (5 bases). The germline V and J ends were trimmed by 3 bases and 1 base, with 12 bases remaining between them. Germline V lookup: CDR1 LGHDT, CDR2 YNNKEL (reference sequence). The CDR3 covers 15 residues. The CDR3 sequence: CASSQERGSNTEAFF. DNA for the CDR3: TGTGCCAGCAGCCAGGAGAGGGGATCGAACACTGAAGCTTTCTTT.

This rearrangement joins TRBV20-1 to TRBJ2-1, with TRBD1 matching 9 bases. Germline V lookup: CDR1 DFQATT, CDR2 SNEGSKA (reference sequence). The CDR3 is made up of 15 amino acids. The V gene end was trimmed by 1 base and the J gene end by 4 bases; junction bases not matched to a gene: 5. The CDR3 DNA sequence: TGCAGTGCTAGAGGCCCCGGGACAGGGTACAATGAGCAGTTCTTC. It yields the protein CSARGPGTGYNEQFF.

This chain links TRBV29-1 with TRBJ2-7; the match to TRBD2 covers 10 bases. Trimming removed 7 bases from V and 2 bases from J; junction bases left unmatched: 14. This CDR3 contains 16 residues. Per the germline V gene, CDR1 is SQVTM and CDR2 is ANQGSEA. As DNA, the CDR3 is TGCAGCGCCGCCTTTCCCCTAGCGGGAGTTCCCTACGAGCAGTACTTC. It is translated as CSAAFPLAGVPYEQYF.

The gene calls are TRBV5-1 and TRBJ1-5; 8 bases are a match to TRBD1. This CDR3 has 15 residues. Trimming took 0 bases from V and 4 from J; bases not matched to a gene: 3. CDR1 is SGHRS and CDR2 is YFSETQ in the germline V gene. The CDR3 here is CASSLAGGENQPQHF. The CDR3 DNA sequence: TGCGCCAGCAGCTTGGCAGGGGGCGAAAATCAGCCCCAGCATTTT.

In its sample, this clonotype was seen once. The V call is TRBV7-2, the J call TRBJ2-4, with D unclear. Gene TRBJ2-7 matches the end of the DNA better, so the J call may be wrong. The CDR3 runs 14 residues. From germline, CDR1 is SGHTA and CDR2 FQGNSA. The CDR3 region has the DNA TGTGCCAGCAGCGCCCCTGGTGGGATCTACGAGCAGTACTTC. Translating gives CASSAPGGIYEQYF.

V gene TRBV15 combines with J gene TRBJ2-3, with TRBD2 matching 8 bases. Germline CDR1 and CDR2: LNHNV and YYDKDF (reference sequence). The CDR3 sequence is 16 residues long. V shed 0 bases, J shed 2 bases, and the junction held 4 bases outside the gene matches. CDR3 coding DNA: TGTGCCACCAGCAGAGATCGCGGGGGGTCCACAGATACGCAGTATTTT. Protein: CATSRDRGGSTDTQYF.

Of note for this clonotype: The junction does not match germline at one end; this may be a read error. The rearrangement uses TRBV12-3 or TRBV12-4 and TRBJ1-2; TRBD1 agrees at 10 bases. This CDR3 spans 19 amino acids. CDR3 residues: CASSPFSRTGGSPFYGHTF. The CDR3 DNA is TGTGCCAGCAGCCCCTTCTCACGGACAGGGGGGTCTCCCTTCTATGGCCACACCTTC.

J is TRBJ1-2 and V is TRBV3-1; D ambiguous. Per the germline V gene, CDR1 is LGHDT and CDR2 is YNNKEL (reference sequence). CDR3 length: 13 amino acids. Trimming removed 4 bases from V and 4 bases from J, with 10 bases in between. The CDR3, as DNA: TGTGCCAGCAGCCCCCGGACCTTCTATGGCTACACCTTC. The encoded protein is CASSPRTFYGYTF.